This T cell receptor beta chain was sequenced during a study of cytomegalovirus exposure and HLA in healthy donors. V was trimmed by 4 bases and J by 6 bases, leaving 13 bases between them. Germline CDR1 is LNHDA and CDR2 is SQIVND (reference sequence). The CDR3 covers 15 residues. Primers: 60 Vbeta forward and 13 Jbeta reverse. Profiling relied on immunoSEQ multiplex PCR, and the TCRdb table lists in-frame clones only, not all of them. The sample includes under 200,000 clones, approximately 62% of them seen just once. The clonotype comes from a man aged 50 to 59 in good health and CMV-seronegative. The gene calls are TRBV19 and TRBJ1-6; D is unclear. Sequenced sample: PBMCs. CDR3 loop: CASSSRFESNSPLHF. CDR3 DNA sequence: TGTGCCAGTAGTAGTAGATTTGAAAGTAATTCACCCCTCCACTTT. Using reference TRBV19 and TRBJ1-6 for the parts outside the CDR3, the full variable domain is DGGITQSPKYLFRKEGQNVTLSCEQNLNHDAMYWYRQDPGQGLRLIYYSQIVNDFQKGDIAEGYSVSREKKESFPLTVTSAQKNPTAFYLCASSSRFESNSPLHFGNGTRLTVT.